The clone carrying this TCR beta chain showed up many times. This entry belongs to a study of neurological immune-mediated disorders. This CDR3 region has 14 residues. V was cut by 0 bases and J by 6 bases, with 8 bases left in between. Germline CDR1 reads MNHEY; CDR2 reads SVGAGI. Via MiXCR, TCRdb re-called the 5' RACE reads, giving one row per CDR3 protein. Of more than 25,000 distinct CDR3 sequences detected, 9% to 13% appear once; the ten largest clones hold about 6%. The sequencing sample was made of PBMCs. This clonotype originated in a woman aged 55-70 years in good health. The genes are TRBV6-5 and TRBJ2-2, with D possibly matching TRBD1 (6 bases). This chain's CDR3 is CASSYSRGAGELFF. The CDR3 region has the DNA TGTGCCAGCAGTTACTCCAGGGGCGCCGGGGAGCTGTTTTTT.